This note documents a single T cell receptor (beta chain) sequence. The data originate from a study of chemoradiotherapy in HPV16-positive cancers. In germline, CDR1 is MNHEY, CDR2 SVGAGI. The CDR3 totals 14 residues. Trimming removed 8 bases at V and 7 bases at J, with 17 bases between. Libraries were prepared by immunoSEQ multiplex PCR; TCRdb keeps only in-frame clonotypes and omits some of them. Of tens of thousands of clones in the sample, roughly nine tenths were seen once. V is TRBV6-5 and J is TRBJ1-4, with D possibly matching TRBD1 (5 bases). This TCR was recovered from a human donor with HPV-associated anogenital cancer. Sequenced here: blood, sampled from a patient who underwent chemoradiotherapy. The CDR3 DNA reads TGTGCCAGCTCGTGGGGGATCCAGGGTGAAAAACTGTTTTTT. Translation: CASSWGIQGEKLFF.